The entry below describes one TCR beta chain. Authors' methods: Reference gene primer amplification in the assay estimated nucleated cell counts. TCRdb keeps only in-frame clones here, not all; method: immunoSEQ multiplex PCR. V and J calls and clone size come straight from that table; D and trimming were deduced from the DNA. The data contain some 200,000 clones, 75% to 90% of them singletons. The data were obtained in a study of blood T cell repertoires in COVID-19. Study overall: Some COVID-19 samples were acute and others convalescent; all came from the United States, Italy and Spain. T cells, B-cell-depleted T cells, or PBMCs provided the cDNA or gDNA that served as material.

Recovered status applied to Cohort 3 donors who had two consecutive negative PCRs. It also applied to those with clearance or with symptom resolution. The J segment lost 3 bases and the V segment lost 4 bases, leaving 6 bases of the junction unmatched. CDR1 and CDR2 (germline): SNHLY, FYNNEI. There are 16 residues in the CDR3. The sequence derives from a man aged 40-50 years who had recovered from COVID-19. Sequences were obtained from PBMCs or T cells enriched from blood (not recorded which). This chain connects TRBV2 to TRBJ1-4; 9 nucleotides match TRBD1. Here the CDR3 reads CASSVPGQGPNEKLFF. The DNA for the CDR3 is TGTGCCAGCAGTGTCCCGGGACAGGGACCTAATGAAAAACTGTTTTTT.